What follows are 27 T cell receptor beta chains derived from one specimen sequenced in a study of cytotoxic CD8 clonotypes in ibrutinib-treated CLL. Assay: immunoSEQ multiplex PCR; the TCRdb copy retains only in-frame clones and omits some. The sample yields 150,000 or so clones, around three quarters seen once. Here the sequenced sample was PBMCs, taken after 12 months of ibrutinib treatment. Receptors originate from a human donor with chronic lymphocytic leukemia.

The V call is TRBV10-3, the J call TRBJ1-4; 8 nucleotides line up with TRBD1. Germline loops: CDR1 ENHRY, CDR2 SYGVKD. V was clipped by 10 bases and J by 4 bases; unmatched bases: 8. This CDR3 comprises 14 residues. The DNA for the CDR3 is TGTGCCACCAGGCAGGGGGCGGTTAATGAAAAACTGTTTTTT. Residues: CATRQGAVNEKLFF.

This clone was detected only once. The gene calls are TRBV6-5 and TRBJ1-1, with a possible D match to TRBD1 (5 bases). From germline, CDR1 is MNHEY and CDR2 SVGAGI. Trimming stripped 9 bases from V and 2 bases from J, with 19 bases between. This CDR3 region has 15 residues. The CDR3 reads CARTNRGHPNTEAFF. Here the CDR3 DNA reads TGTGCCAGGACCAATAGGGGCCACCCTAACACTGAAGCTTTCTTT.

The rearrangement uses TRBV5-8 and TRBJ1-5; the D is unclear. V gave up 5 bases and J gave up 4 bases, with 10 bases separating them. The germline CDR1 and CDR2 sequences are SGHTS and YDEGEE. This CDR3 contains 13 residues. The CDR3 reads CASSRQQNQPQHF. The DNA for the CDR3 is TGTGCCAGCAGTCGGCAGCAGAATCAGCCCCAGCATTTT.

The chain joins TRBV7-9 to TRBJ1-2; TRBD1 matches at 7 bases. The length of the CDR3 is 12 residues. The J segment lost 7 bases and the V segment lost 5 bases, leaving 4 bases of the junction unmatched. Germline lookup yields CDR1 SEHNR and CDR2 FQNEAQ (reference sequence). Here the CDR3 reads CASSETGSGYTF. In DNA form, the CDR3 reads TGTGCCAGCAGCGAGACAGGGAGTGGCTACACCTTC.

The J gene is TRBJ2-1, the V gene TRBV19; weak D call: TRBD2 (5 bases). Germline V gene sequence: CDR1 LNHDA, CDR2 SQIVND (reference sequence). Between the trimmed V and J ends, which lost 6 bases and 9 bases, there was a span of 12 bases. The CDR3 is made up of 12 amino acids. Here the CDR3 DNA reads TGTGCCAGTAGAGACTATGGGTTTGAGCAGTTCTTC. It specifies CASRDYGFEQFF. Full variable domain (rest looked up from reference TRBV19 and TRBJ2-1): DGGITQSPKYLFRKEGQNVTLSCEQNLNHDAMYWYRQDPGQGLRLIYYSQIVNDFQKGDIAEGYSVSREKKESFPLTVTSAQKNPTAFYLCASRDYGFEQFFGPGTRLTVL.

This clone was counted only a few times. The chain is built from TRBV5-5 and TRBJ1-4; D is unclear. CDR3 length: 13 residues. CDR1 SGHKS and CDR2 YYEKEE come from the germline V gene (reference sequence). With 1 base removed from V and 7 bases from J, the gap between germline ends came to 8 bases. CDR3 sequence: CASSLPLGEKLFF. CDR3 sequence (DNA): TGTGCCAGCAGCTTGCCATTAGGTGAAAAACTGTTTTTT.

This clone was found a few times. V is TRBV5-4 and J is TRBJ2-1; D is unresolved. V lost 0 bases to trimming and J lost 0 bases, with 10 bases between them. The CDR3 sequence is 16 residues long. Per the germline V gene, CDR1 is SGHNT and CDR2 is YYREEE (reference sequence). This chain's CDR3 is CASSLAAVGSYNEQFF. Written as DNA, the CDR3 is TGTGCCAGCAGCTTGGCGGCAGTCGGCTCCTACAATGAGCAGTTCTTC.

In this sample, this clone turned up once. The chain joins TRBV19 to TRBJ2-5; 10 nucleotides align to TRBD2. CDR3 length equals 16 residues. With 5 bases clipped from V and 4 bases from J, the junction kept 10 bases outside the gene matches. Per the germline V gene, CDR1 is LNHDA and CDR2 is SQIVND (reference sequence). CDR3 coding DNA: TGTGCCAGTAGTGTCGGTCTAGCGGGAGTGACAGAGACCCAGTACTTC. It encodes CASSVGLAGVTETQYF.

The chain joins TRBV7-3 to TRBJ2-2; D is perhaps TRBD2 (6 bases). V was clipped by 5 bases and J by 5 bases, with 18 bases between them. CDR1 and CDR2 (germline): SGHTA, FQGTGA. The CDR3 loop spans 16 amino acids. The CDR3 DNA sequence: TGTGCCAGCAGCCCCGGGGTTAGCGGAACAACCGGGGAGCTGTTTTTT. Residues: CASSPGVSGTTGELFF.

V and J are TRBV6-1 and TRBJ1-5; 7 bases match TRBD1. V was pared by 5 bases and J by 6 bases, with 7 bases of the junction left unmatched. The CDR3 runs to 14 residues. Germline V gene data show CDR1 as MNHNS and CDR2 as SASEGT. CDR3 protein: CASSNRGRGQPQHF. The CDR3 bases are TGTGCCAGCAGTAACAGGGGTCGGGGTCAGCCCCAGCATTTT.

The rearrangement uses TRBV28 and TRBJ2-7, with a tentative D call TRBD2 (5 bases). The CDR3 runs to 15 residues. V was shortened by 10 bases and J by 0 bases, with 19 bases between the two germline ends. Germline V lookup: CDR1 MDHEN, CDR2 SYDVKM. The DNA of the CDR3 is TGTGCCATCTCCGCACGAGGACTGACCTCCTACGAGCAGTACTTC. Translated, it gives CAISARGLTSYEQYF.

The rearrangement uses TRBV5-4 and TRBJ2-1, with a tentative D call TRBD2 (7 bases). CDR1 is SGHNT and CDR2 is YYREEE in the germline V gene (reference sequence). V shed 0 bases and J shed 4 bases, with 14 bases lying between them. CDR3 length: 16 amino acids. CDR3 DNA: TGTGCCAGCAGCTTGGAGGGAGGGGGACGATACAATGAGCAGTTCTTC. Its translation: CASSLEGGGRYNEQFF.

V usage is TRBV6-5 and J usage is TRBJ1-5, with TRBD1 matching 7 bases. CDR3 length: 14 amino acids. The V and J ends lost 6 bases and 4 bases, in that order; junction bases with no gene match: 6. Germline loops: CDR1 MNHEY, CDR2 SVGAGI. The CDR3 reads CASSVTGLNQPQHF. The CDR3 DNA is TGTGCCAGCAGCGTGACAGGGCTGAATCAGCCCCAGCATTTT.

This chain uses TRBV29-1 with TRBJ2-5; D ambiguous. CDR3 size: 13 residues. Between the trimmed V and J ends, which lost 6 bases and 2 bases, there was a span of 13 bases. The germline CDR1 and CDR2 sequences are SQVTM and ANQGSEA. CDR3 DNA: TGCAGCGTCTGTCCGAACCCACAAGAGACCCAGTACTTC. Translated, it gives CSVCPNPQETQYF.

The rearrangement links TRBV30 to TRBJ2-5; D ambiguous. The CDR3 covers 13 residues. Trimming took off 2 bases at V and 1 base at J, with 8 bases between the two ends. Germline lookup yields CDR1 GTSNPN and CDR2 SVGIG (reference sequence). The CDR3 coding sequence is TGTGCCTGGAGTAGGAGTCTCCAAGAGACCCAGTACTTC. Encoded protein: CAWSRSLQETQYF. The variable domain in full, with the rest retrieved from reference TRBV30 and TRBJ2-5, is SQTIHQWPATLVQPVGSPLSLECTVEGTSNPNLYWYRQAAGRGLQLLFYSVGIGQISSEVPQNLSASRPQDRQFILSSKKLLLSDSGFYLCAWSRSLQETQYFGPGTRLLVL.

This chain links TRBV5-1 with TRBJ2-6, with a tentative D call TRBD1 (5 bases). The CDR3 contains 16 residues. Germline loops: CDR1 SGHRS, CDR2 YFSETQ. The germline V and J ends were trimmed by 0 bases and 4 bases, with 11 bases remaining between them. The CDR3 DNA reads as TGCGCCAGCAGCTTGGTAGTAGGGGCCGGGGCCAACGTCCTGACTTTC. Its translation: CASSLVVGAGANVLTF.

This clone appeared a single time. V usage is TRBV28 and J usage is TRBJ1-2, with 8 bases matching TRBD1. From germline, CDR1 is MDHEN and CDR2 SYDVKM. Trimming at V came to 4 bases and at J to 7 bases, leaving 11 bases not matched to a gene. This CDR3 has 15 amino acids. The CDR3 DNA reads as TGTGCCAGCAGTTCAGGCTTGGGACAGGTCCTTGGCTACACCTTC. It specifies CASSSGLGQVLGYTF.

The V and J genes are TRBV27 and TRBJ2-5; TRBD2 aligns across 11 bases. V shed 6 bases, J shed 5 bases, and the junction held 17 bases outside the gene matches. The germline V gene encodes CDR1 MNHEY and CDR2 SMNVEV (reference sequence). This CDR3 spans 18 amino acids. The CDR3 DNA reads as TGTGCCAGCAGCAAAACCTATAGCGGGAGGGCCTTTTGGGAGACCCAGTACTTC. Its translation is CASSKTYSGRAFWETQYF.

J is TRBJ1-3 and V is TRBV28, with TRBD1 matching 8 bases. Germline lookup yields CDR1 MDHEN and CDR2 SYDVKM. This CDR3 contains 15 residues. J lost 8 bases, V lost 6 bases, and 12 bases had no gene match. The CDR3 protein is CASSARGLKWDTIYF. As DNA, the CDR3 is TGTGCCAGCAGCGCCAGGGGGCTGAAGTGGGACACCATATATTTT.

The chain's CDR3 is CASSQVGSTYYSNQPQHF. The CDR3 nucleotides are TGCGCCAGCAGCCAAGTAGGAAGCACGTATTATAGCAATCAGCCCCAGCATTTT. J is TRBJ1-5 and V is TRBV4-3; D call uncertain. The CDR3 loop spans 18 amino acids. CDR1 LGHNA and CDR2 YSLEER come from the germline V gene. V lost 1 base and J 0 bases, leaving 16 bases between the germline ends.

The chain links TRBV2 to TRBJ2-7, with D perhaps TRBD1 (6 bases). V was cut by 4 bases and J by 2 bases, with 9 bases left in between. Germline lookup yields CDR1 SNHLY and CDR2 FYNNEI. The CDR3 extends over 13 amino acids. The CDR3 protein is CASSVRTAYEQYF. The DNA of the CDR3 is TGTGCCAGCAGTGTAAGGACAGCCTACGAGCAGTACTTC.

DNA for the CDR3: TGTGCCAGCAGCTTAGCGGCTAGCGGCACAGATACGCAGTATTTT. Translated, it gives CASSLAASGTDTQYF. V is TRBV7-7 and J is TRBJ2-3, with D possibly TRBD2 on 6 matching bases. CDR1 SSHAT and CDR2 FNYEAQ come from the germline V gene (reference sequence). The CDR3 is made up of 15 amino acids. V lost 0 bases, J lost 1 base, and 8 bases lay in between. Complete variable domain (other parts from reference TRBV7-7 and TRBJ2-3): GAGVSQSPRYKVTKRGQDVTLRCDPISSHATLYWYQQALGQGPEFLTYFNYEAQPDKSGLPSDRFSAERPEGSISTLTIQRTEQRDSAMYRCASSLAASGTDTQYFGPGTRLTVL.

This clone was observed a few times. The chain links TRBV29-1 to TRBJ1-1; no reliable D call. The CDR3 has 12 residues. The germline CDR1 and CDR2 sequences are SQVTM and ANQGSEA. The germline V and J ends were trimmed by 4 bases and 4 bases, with 10 bases remaining between them. The CDR3 nucleotides read TGCAGCGTTGCCTGGGTAGGCACTGAAGCTTTCTTT. This sequence encodes CSVAWVGTEAFF.

This chain links TRBV15 with TRBJ2-5, with D unresolved. The CDR3 contains 13 residues. V gave up 1 base and J gave up 4 bases, with 7 bases separating them. Germline CDR1 is LNHNV and CDR2 is YYDKDF (reference sequence). CDR3 DNA sequence: TGTGCCACCAGCAGAGCGATTGGAGAGACCCAGTACTTC. Residues: CATSRAIGETQYF.

This clone was observed a single time. J is TRBJ2-7 and V is TRBV29-1; D not resolved. The CDR3 loop spans 11 amino acids. CDR1 is SQVTM, CDR2 ANQGSEA, per germline. With 4 bases removed from V and 5 bases from J, the gap between germline ends came to 9 bases. Here the CDR3 reads CSVGTLDEQYF. The CDR3 nucleotides read TGCAGCGTTGGAACTTTGGACGAGCAGTACTTC.

The chain has TRBV6-5 and TRBJ1-5; tentatively, D is TRBD1 (6 bases). CDR1 is MNHEY and CDR2 is SVGAGI in the germline V gene. V dropped 5 bases and J dropped 8 bases, with 13 bases sitting between them. The CDR3 is 13 amino acids. CDR3 amino acids: CASSHGGPEPQHF. In DNA, the CDR3 is TGTGCCAGCAGTCACGGGGGGCCGGAGCCCCAGCATTTT.

This rearrangement joins TRBV5-1 to TRBJ2-1, with D hard to call. V shed 0 bases and J shed 6 bases, with 13 bases lying between them. Germline V CDR1 and CDR2: SGHRS, YFSETQ. The CDR3 totals 15 residues. CDR3: CASSLVASPSNEQFF. DNA for the CDR3: TGCGCCAGCAGCTTGGTGGCCTCTCCTAGCAATGAGCAGTTCTTC.